This T cell receptor (beta chain) derives from a study of shared clonotypes between healthy human individuals. General observations from the study: Roughly 5% of naive CD4 clonotypes were common to several donors.

Sequencing was performed with immunoSEQ multiplex PCR; in TCRdb, only in-frame clones are kept and a portion is missing. The sample holds about 1.5 million clones, under 99% seen once. The V and J ends lost 0 bases and 3 bases respectively, with 11 bases between them. CDR1 is LGHNA and CDR2 is YNFKEQ in the germline V gene. The CDR3 is 15 residues long. Note on this clone: Its antigen is not identified.

Sequencing used naive CD4+ T cells sorted from blood. The sample's subset: CD45RA+ positively selected. The source of this sequence is a man under 40 in good health. The chain recombines TRBV4-2 with TRBJ1-2, with D tentatively TRBD1 (5 bases). In DNA form, the CDR3 reads TGTGCCAGCAGCCAAGACTCCAGGGAGGACTATGGCTACACCTTC. Translated: CASSQDSREDYGYTF.